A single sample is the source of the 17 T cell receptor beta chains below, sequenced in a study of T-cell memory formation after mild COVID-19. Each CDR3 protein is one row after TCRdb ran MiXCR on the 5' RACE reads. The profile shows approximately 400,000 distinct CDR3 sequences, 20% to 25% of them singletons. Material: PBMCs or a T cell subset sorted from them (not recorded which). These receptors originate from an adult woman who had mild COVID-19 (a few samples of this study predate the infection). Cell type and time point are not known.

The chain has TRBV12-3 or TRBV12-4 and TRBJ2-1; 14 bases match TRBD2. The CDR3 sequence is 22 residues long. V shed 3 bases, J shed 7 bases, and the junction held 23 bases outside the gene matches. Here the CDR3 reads CASSFRDRNIVGTSGRRNEQFF. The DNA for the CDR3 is TGTGCCAGCAGTTTCCGGGACAGAAACATTGTGGGGACTAGCGGGAGAAGGAATGAGCAGTTCTTC.

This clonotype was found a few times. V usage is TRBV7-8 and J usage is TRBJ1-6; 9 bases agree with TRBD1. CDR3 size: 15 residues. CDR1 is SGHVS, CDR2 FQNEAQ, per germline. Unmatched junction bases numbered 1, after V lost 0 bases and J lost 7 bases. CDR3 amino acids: CASSLAGTGNSPLHF. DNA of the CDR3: TGTGCCAGCAGCTTAGCCGGGACAGGGAATTCACCCCTCCACTTT.

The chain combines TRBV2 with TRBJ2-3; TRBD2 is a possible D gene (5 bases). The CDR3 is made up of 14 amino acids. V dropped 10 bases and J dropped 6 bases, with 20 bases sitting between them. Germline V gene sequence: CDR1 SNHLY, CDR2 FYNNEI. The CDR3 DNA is TGTGCCACCGACGGGGTCTTGAATCGGGATACGCAGTATTTT. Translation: CATDGVLNRDTQYF.

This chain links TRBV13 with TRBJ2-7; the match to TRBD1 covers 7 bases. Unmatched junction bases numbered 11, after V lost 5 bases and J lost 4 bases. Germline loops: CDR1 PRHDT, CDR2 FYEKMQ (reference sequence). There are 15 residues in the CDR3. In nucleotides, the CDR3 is TGTGCCAGCAGCGAGCCCCTAAGGGGGCAGTACGAGCAGTACTTC. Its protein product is CASSEPLRGQYEQYF.

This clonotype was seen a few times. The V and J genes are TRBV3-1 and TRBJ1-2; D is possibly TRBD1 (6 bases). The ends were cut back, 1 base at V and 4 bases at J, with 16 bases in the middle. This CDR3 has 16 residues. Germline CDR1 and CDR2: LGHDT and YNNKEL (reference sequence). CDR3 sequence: CASSQASDSPIYGYTF. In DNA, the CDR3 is TGTGCCAGCAGCCAAGCGTCGGACAGCCCTATCTATGGCTACACCTTC.

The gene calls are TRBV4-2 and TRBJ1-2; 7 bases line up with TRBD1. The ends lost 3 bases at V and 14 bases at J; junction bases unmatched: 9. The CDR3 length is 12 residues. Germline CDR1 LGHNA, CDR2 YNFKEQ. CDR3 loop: CASSQDLGQETF. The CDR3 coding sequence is TGTGCCAGCAGCCAGGACCTCGGACAGGAAACCTTC.

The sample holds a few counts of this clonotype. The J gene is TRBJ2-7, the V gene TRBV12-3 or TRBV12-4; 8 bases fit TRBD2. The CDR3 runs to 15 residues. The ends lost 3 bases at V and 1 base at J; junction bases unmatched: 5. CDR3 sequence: CASSFSGSPSYEQYF. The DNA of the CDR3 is TGTGCCAGCAGTTTCAGCGGGAGCCCATCCTACGAGCAGTACTTC.

The CDR3 loop is CATRPPSGELFF. The CDR3, as DNA: TGTGCCACCAGACCCCCGTCCGGGGAGCTGTTTTTT. The V gene is TRBV7-3, the J gene TRBJ2-2; no firm D call. Germline values: CDR1 SGHTA, CDR2 FQGTGA. V was trimmed by 10 bases and J by 6 bases, leaving 12 bases between them. The CDR3 runs 12 residues.

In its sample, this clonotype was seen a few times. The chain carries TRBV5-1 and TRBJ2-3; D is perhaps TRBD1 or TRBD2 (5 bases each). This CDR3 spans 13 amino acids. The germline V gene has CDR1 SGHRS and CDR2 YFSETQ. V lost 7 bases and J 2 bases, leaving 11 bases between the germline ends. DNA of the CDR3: TGCGCCAGCCGACGAGGGGCCACAGATACGCAGTATTTT. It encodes CASRRGATDTQYF.

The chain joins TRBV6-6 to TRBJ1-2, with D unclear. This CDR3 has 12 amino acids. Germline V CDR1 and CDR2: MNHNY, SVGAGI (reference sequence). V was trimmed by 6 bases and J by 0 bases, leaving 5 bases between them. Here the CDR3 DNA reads TGTGCCAGCAGCGAGTCTAACTATGGCTACACCTTC. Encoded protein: CASSESNYGYTF.

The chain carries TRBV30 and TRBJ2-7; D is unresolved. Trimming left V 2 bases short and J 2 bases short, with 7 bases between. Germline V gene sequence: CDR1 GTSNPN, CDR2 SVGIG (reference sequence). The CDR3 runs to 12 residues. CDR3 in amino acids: CAWSNFAYEQYF. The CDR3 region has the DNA TGTGCCTGGAGTAACTTCGCCTACGAGCAGTACTTC.

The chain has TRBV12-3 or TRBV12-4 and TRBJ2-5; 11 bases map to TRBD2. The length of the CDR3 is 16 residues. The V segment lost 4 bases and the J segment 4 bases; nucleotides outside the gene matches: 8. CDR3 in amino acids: CASSSILAGGGETQYF. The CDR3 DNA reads TGTGCCAGCAGTTCCATTCTAGCGGGGGGAGGAGAGACCCAGTACTTC.

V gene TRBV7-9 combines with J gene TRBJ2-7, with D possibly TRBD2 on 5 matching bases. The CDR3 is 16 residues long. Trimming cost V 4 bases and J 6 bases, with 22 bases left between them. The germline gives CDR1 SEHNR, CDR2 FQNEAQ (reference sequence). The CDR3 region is CASSSRWVPGVAEQYF. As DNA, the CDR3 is TGTGCCAGCAGCTCTAGGTGGGTCCCCGGGGTGGCCGAGCAGTACTTC.

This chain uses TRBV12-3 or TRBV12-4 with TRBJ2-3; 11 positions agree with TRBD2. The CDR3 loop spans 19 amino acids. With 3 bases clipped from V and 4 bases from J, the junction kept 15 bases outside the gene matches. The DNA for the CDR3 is TGTGCCAGCAGTTTGCCCCTCGGGCTAGCGGGGGGTGGTCCAGATACGCAGTATTTT. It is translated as CASSLPLGLAGGGPDTQYF.

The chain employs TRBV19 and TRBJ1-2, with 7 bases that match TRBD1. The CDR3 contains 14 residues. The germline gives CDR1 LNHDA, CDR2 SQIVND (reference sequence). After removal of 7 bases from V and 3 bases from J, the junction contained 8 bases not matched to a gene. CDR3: CASTTGAPHYGYTF. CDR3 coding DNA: TGTGCCAGTACCACAGGGGCGCCGCACTATGGCTACACCTTC.

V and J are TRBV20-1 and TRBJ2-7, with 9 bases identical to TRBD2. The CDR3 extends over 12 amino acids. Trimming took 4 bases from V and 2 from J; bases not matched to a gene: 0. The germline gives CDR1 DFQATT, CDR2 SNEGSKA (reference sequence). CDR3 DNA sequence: TGCAGTGCTACTAGCGGGACCTACGAGCAGTACTTC. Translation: CSATSGTYEQYF.

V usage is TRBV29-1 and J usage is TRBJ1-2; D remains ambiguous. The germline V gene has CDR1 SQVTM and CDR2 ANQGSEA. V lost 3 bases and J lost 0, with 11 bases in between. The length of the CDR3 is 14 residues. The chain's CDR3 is CSVEPTESNYGYTF. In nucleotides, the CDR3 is TGCAGCGTTGAGCCTACAGAGTCTAACTATGGCTACACCTTC. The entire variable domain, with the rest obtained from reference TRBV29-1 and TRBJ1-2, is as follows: SAVISQKPSRDICQRGTSLTIQCQVDSQVTMMFWYRQQPGQSLTLIATANQGSEATYESGFVIDKFPISRPNLTFSTLTVSNMSPEDSSIYLCSVEPTESNYGYTFGSGTRLTVV.